Sequencing of this TCR beta chain was carried out in a study of tumour-infiltrating T cells in Burkitt lymphoma. As for the study in general: This cohort included all epidemiological subtypes of Burkitt lymphoma. Survival, overall and progression-free, tracked with productive clonality.

The protocol was immunoSEQ multiplex PCR, while the TCRdb copy is restricted to in-frame clones and leaves out a portion. The sample carries about 3,500 clones, roughly 15% recorded once. About this clone itself: No antigen is known for it.

General observations from the study: Several public clonotypes recurred in numerous Burkitt lymphoma patients.

The ends were cut back, 1 base at V and 6 bases at J, with 13 bases in the middle. The V gene's germline CDR1 is SGHDT and CDR2 YYEEEE. The CDR3 consists of 14 residues. This receptor was identified in a human donor with Burkitt lymphoma. The chain carries TRBV5-6 and TRBJ1-2; D gene unclear. The sample comprised tumor tissue. DNA for the CDR3: TGTGCCAGCAGCTTGACCGCCCCTTCGGATGGCTACACCTTC. Translated: CASSLTAPSDGYTF. Together with reference TRBV5-6 and TRBJ1-2, the CDR3 gives the full variable domain: DAGVTQSPTHLIKTRGQQVTLRCSPKSGHDTVSWYQQALGQGPQFIFQYYEEEERQRGNFPDRFSGHQFPNYSSELNVNALLLGDSALYLCASSLTAPSDGYTFGSGTRLTVV.